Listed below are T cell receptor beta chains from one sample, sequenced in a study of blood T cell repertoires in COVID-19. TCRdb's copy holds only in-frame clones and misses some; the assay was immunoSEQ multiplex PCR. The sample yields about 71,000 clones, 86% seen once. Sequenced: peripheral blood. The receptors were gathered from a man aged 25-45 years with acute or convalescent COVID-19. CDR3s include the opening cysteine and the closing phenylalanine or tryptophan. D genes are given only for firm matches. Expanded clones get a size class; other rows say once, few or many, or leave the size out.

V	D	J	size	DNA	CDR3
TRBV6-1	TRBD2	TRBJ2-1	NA	TGTGCCAGCAGTGAGGGACTAGCGGGGATTTATGAGCAGTTCTTC	CASSEGLAGIYEQFF
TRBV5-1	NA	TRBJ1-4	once	TGCGCCAGCAGCTTCAACGGGCGACAGGTTGGCGAAAAACTGTTTTTT	CASSFNGRQVGEKLFF
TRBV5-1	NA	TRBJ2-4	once	TGCGCCAGCAGCCCAGGGGAAGGGTGGGTTCAGTACTTC	CASSPGEGWVQYF
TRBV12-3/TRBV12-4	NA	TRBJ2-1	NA	TGTGCCAGCAGCAAAAATTACAATGAGCAGTTCTTC	CASSKNYNEQFF
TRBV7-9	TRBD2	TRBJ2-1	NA	TGTGCCAGCAGCCCCTGGACTAGCGGGGGGAATGAGCAGTTCTTC	CASSPWTSGGNEQFF
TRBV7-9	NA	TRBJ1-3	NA	TGTGCCAGCAGCCCATCCGGAAACACCATATATTTT	CASSPSGNTIYF
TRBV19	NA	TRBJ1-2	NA	TGTGCCAGTAGTATAAATGCAGGGGCAGGGACTAACTATGGCTACACCTTC	CASSINAGAGTNYGYTF
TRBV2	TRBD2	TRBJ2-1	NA	TGTGCCGGCAGACTAGCGGGTACGGAGCAGTTCTTC	CAGRLAGTEQFF
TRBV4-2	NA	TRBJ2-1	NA	TGTGCCAGCAGCCAGCTAACCCAGGGAAAGGGCCCTAATGAGCAGTTCTTC	CASSQLTQGKGPNEQFF
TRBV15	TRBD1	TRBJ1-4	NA	TGTGCCACCAGCATGGGGACAGCAACTAATGAAAAACTGTTTTTT	CATSMGTATNEKLFF
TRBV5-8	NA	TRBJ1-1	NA	TGTGCCAGCAGCTTGGATCCCGGGGGGCGTGAAGCTTTCTTT	CASSLDPGGREAFF
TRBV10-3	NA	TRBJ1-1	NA	TGTGCCATCAGTGAGACAGCTAACACTGAAGCTTTCTTT	CAISETANTEAFF
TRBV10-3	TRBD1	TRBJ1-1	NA	TGTGCCATCAGTCCCGGGACAGGGGGCTCTAGGTCTATCATGAACACTGAAGCTTTCTTT	CAISPGTGGSRSIMNTEAFF
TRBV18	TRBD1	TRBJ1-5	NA	TGTGTCAGCTCACCAGGGACAGAAGGCCAGCCCCAGCATTTT	CVSSPGTEGQPQHF
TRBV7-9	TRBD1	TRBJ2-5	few	TGTGCCAGCAGCCCCGTGGGGACAGGGGTGGAGACCCAGTACTTC	CASSPVGTGVETQYF
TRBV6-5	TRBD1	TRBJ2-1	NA	TGTGCCAGCAGTCCGGACAGGTCTTCCTACAATGAGCAGTTCTTC	CASSPDRSSYNEQFF
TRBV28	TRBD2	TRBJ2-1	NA	TGTGCCAGCAGTTCGAGAGCGGGGGTTTCCAATGAGCAGTTCTTC	CASSSRAGVSNEQFF
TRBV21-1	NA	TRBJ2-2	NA	TGTGCCAGCAGCAAAGCGCTGTTTGACAGGCGGAACACCGGGGAGCTGTTTTTT	CASSKALFDRRNTGELFF
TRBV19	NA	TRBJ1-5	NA	TGTGCCAGTACAATAGGGGGCAATCAGCCCCAGCATTTT	CASTIGGNQPQHF
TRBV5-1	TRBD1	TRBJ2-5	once	TGCGCCAGCAGCAATAGGGGGCATGAGGAGACCCAGTACTTC	CASSNRGHEETQYF
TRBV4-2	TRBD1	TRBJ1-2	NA	TGTGCCAGCAGCCAGGCCGTTACAGGGGGTGGCTATGGCTACACCTTC	CASSQAVTGGGYGYTF
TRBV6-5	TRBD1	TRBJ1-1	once	TGTGCCAGCAGCTGGACAGGGGCGTGGACTGAAGCTTTCTTT	CASSWTGAWTEAFF
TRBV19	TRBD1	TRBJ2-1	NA	TGTGCCACTAGCCCAAGGACAGGGGGCAATGAGCAGTTCTTC	CATSPRTGGNEQFF
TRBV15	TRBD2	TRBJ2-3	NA	TGTGCCACCAGCAGAGGACTAGCAACAGATACGCAGTATTTT	CATSRGLATDTQYF
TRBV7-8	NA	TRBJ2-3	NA	TGTGCCAGCAGCCCAGCCGGGAACACAGATACGCAGTATTTT	CASSPAGNTDTQYF
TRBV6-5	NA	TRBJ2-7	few	TGTGCCAGCAGCCCAAGGTGGGAGTTGGGCTACGAGCAGTACTTC	CASSPRWELGYEQYF
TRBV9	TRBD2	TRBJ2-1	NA	TGTGCCAGCAGCGTAGTGGGAGGGAGTGAGCAGTTCTTC	CASSVVGGSEQFF
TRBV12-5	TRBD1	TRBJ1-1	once	TGTGCTAGTGGTAACAGGGGAACCATGAACACTGAAGCTTTCTTT	CASGNRGTMNTEAFF
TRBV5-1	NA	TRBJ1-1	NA	TGCGCCAGCAGCTTGGCGGAGTCCAACTCTTACACTGAAGCTTTCTTT	CASSLAESNSYTEAFF
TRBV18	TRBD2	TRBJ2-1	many	TGTGCCAGCTCACCACTACTAGCGGAATACAATGAGCAGTTCTTC	CASSPLLAEYNEQFF
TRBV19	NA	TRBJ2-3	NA	TGTGCCAGTAGCCCGCTCTGGCAGAACACAGATACGCAGTATTTT	CASSPLWQNTDTQYF
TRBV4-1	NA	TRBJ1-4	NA	TGCGCCAGCAGCCCCCCAGGTTTTAATGAAAAACTGTTTTTT	CASSPPGFNEKLFF
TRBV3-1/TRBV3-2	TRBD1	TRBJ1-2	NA	TGTGCCAGCAGCCTCCTCTTCTCCCCACAGGGGAACTATGGCTACACCTTC	CASSLLFSPQGNYGYTF
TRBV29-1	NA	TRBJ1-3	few	TGCAGCGTTGCGTTTGGCGGGGTAACTGGAAACACCATATATTTT	CSVAFGGVTGNTIYF
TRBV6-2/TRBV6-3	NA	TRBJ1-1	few	TGTGCCAGCAGTTACTTATTCCGGAGTGAAGCTTTCTTT	CASSYLFRSEAFF
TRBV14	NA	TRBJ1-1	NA	TGTGCCAGCAGTCGAGGGAGTCGGACTGAAGCTTTCTTT	CASSRGSRTEAFF
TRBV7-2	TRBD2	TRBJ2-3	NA	TGTGCCAGCAGCTTCGCACTAGCGGCAGATACGCAGTATTTT	CASSFALAADTQYF
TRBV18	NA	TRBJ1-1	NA	TGTGCCAGCTCACCTCCGACAGTCACTGAAGCTTTCTTT	CASSPPTVTEAFF
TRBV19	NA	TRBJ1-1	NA	TGTGCCAGTACAAGGGGGAACACTGAAGCTTTCTTT	CASTRGNTEAFF
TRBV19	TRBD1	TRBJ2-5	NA	TGTGCCAGTAGTATGATTTCGGGACAGGGGCAAGAGACCCAGTACTTC	CASSMISGQGQETQYF
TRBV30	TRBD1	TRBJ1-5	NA	TGTGCCTGGAGTGTACCAGGGGGTAGCAATCAGCCCCAGCATTTT	CAWSVPGGSNQPQHF
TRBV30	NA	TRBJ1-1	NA	TGTGCCTGGAGTGTAAAGGGGTTGAGGACTGAAGCTTTCTTT	CAWSVKGLRTEAFF